This T cell receptor (beta chain) came from a study of T cell responses to AZD1222 COVID-19 vaccine. Profiled with immunoSEQ multiplex PCR; TCRdb holds only in-frame clones, not every one. The repertoire holds 90,000 to 120,000 clones, with around 90% as singletons. The sequence was collected from an adult in good health. The input for sequencing was peripheral blood, taken on day 0 of MenACWY control vaccination.

This CDR3 reads CASSARPGNGYGYTF. The CDR3 coding sequence is TGTGCCAGCAGTGCACGCCCCGGCAACGGCTATGGCTACACCTTC. The chain combines TRBV28 with TRBJ1-2; no reliable D call. The V end was cut by 5 bases, the J end by 4 bases, with 17 bases between. Per germline, CDR1 MDHEN and CDR2 SYDVKM. CDR3 size: 15 residues.